The 31 T cell receptor beta chains given below trace back to one sample, sequenced in a study of cytomegalovirus exposure and HLA in healthy donors. Primers for the PCR totalled 60 Vbeta and 13 Jbeta. Assay used: immunoSEQ multiplex PCR; TCRdb lists only in-frame clones, some missing. The repertoire holds 150,000 to 200,000 clones, with roughly 79% as singletons. The sequencing input was PBMCs. The receptors originated from a man aged 25-45 years in good health and CMV-seronegative.

The chain recombines TRBV15 with TRBJ1-2; the match to TRBD1 covers 7 bases. The CDR3 consists of 15 residues. Germline V lookup: CDR1 LNHNV, CDR2 YYDKDF (reference sequence). J was trimmed by 8 bases and V by 0 bases; bases with no gene match: 9. The chain's CDR3 is CATSRDETGLLGYTF. CDR3 nucleotide sequence: TGTGCCACCAGCAGAGATGAGACAGGGCTCCTAGGCTACACCTTC.

This clone was picked up a small number of times. This rearrangement joins TRBV25-1 to TRBJ2-1, with D maybe TRBD2 (6 bases). This CDR3 spans 12 amino acids. V was pared by 5 bases and J by 5 bases, with 7 bases between. Germline loops: CDR1 MGHDK, CDR2 SYGVNS. The CDR3 protein is CASSREDNEQFF. CDR3 coding DNA: TGTGCCAGCAGTAGGGAGGACAATGAGCAGTTCTTC. Drawing the rest from reference TRBV25-1 and TRBJ2-1, the complete variable domain is EADIYQTPRYLVIGTGKKITLECSQTMGHDKMYWYQQDPGMELHLIHYSYGVNSTEKGDLSSESTVSRIRTEHFPLTLESARPSHTSQYLCASSREDNEQFFGPGTRLTVL.

The chain couples TRBV6-1 to TRBJ2-3; TRBD2 matches at 8 bases. Germline assignment: CDR1 MNHNS and CDR2 SASEGT. The CDR3 has 15 amino acids. With 4 bases clipped from V and 1 base from J, the junction kept 4 bases outside the gene matches. This CDR3 is CASSAGTRGTDTQYF. The CDR3 DNA reads TGTGCCAGCAGTGCCGGGACTAGGGGCACAGATACGCAGTATTTT.

This CDR3 is CASSSGTVYSYGYTF. In nucleotides, the CDR3 is TGCGCCAGCAGCTCCGGGACAGTGTACTCCTATGGCTACACCTTC. The chain couples TRBV5-1 to TRBJ1-2; 7 positions agree with TRBD1. Trimming removed 3 bases from V and 4 bases from J; junction bases left unmatched: 9. CDR3 size: 15 residues. CDR1 SGHRS and CDR2 YFSETQ come from the germline V gene.

This clone has a handful of counts. The chain is built from TRBV6-5 and TRBJ2-7; 8 bases are shared with TRBD1. Looked up from germline, CDR1 is MNHEY and CDR2 is SVGAGI. With V trimmed by 5 bases and J by 2 bases, 8 bases remained unmatched. This CDR3 comprises 15 residues. CDR3 bases: TGTGCCAGCAGTCTCGACAGGGGCAACACCTACGAGCAGTACTTC. Its translation is CASSLDRGNTYEQYF.

The V gene is TRBV28, the J gene TRBJ2-5, with a tentative D call TRBD2 (6 bases). Trimming left V 7 bases short and J 5 bases short, with 11 bases between. The CDR3 loop spans 12 amino acids. Germline CDR1 MDHEN, CDR2 SYDVKM. The CDR3 region is CASKEGTETQYF. CDR3 nucleotide sequence: TGTGCCAGCAAGGAGGGAACGGAGACCCAGTACTTC.

This clone showed up just once. V is TRBV28 and J is TRBJ2-3, with a possible D match to TRBD2 (5 bases). Germline V lookup: CDR1 MDHEN, CDR2 SYDVKM. This CDR3 is 14 amino acids long. V lost 3 bases, J lost 3 bases, and 10 bases lay in between. In nucleotides, the CDR3 is TGTGCCAGCAGTTTCCGGGAAGGTACAGATACGCAGTATTTT. It codes for CASSFREGTDTQYF.

This clone is a singleton in its sample. CDR3 sequence: CASSVRVRDEQFF. The CDR3 DNA follows: TGTGCCAGCAGCGTGCGTGTCCGCGATGAGCAGTTCTTC. The V call is TRBV9, the J call TRBJ2-1; D unclear. Germline V CDR1 and CDR2: SGDLS, YYNGEE. Deletions cut 2 bases from V and 8 bases from J, with 11 bases between. The CDR3 is 13 residues long.

The chain is built from TRBV7-9 and TRBJ2-4; D ambiguous. The CDR3 totals 17 residues. V lost 5 bases and J 2 bases, leaving 19 bases between the germline ends. CDR1 and CDR2 (germline): SEHNR, FQNEAQ (reference sequence). The CDR3 loop reads CASSPSRTTHSKNIQYF. The CDR3 coding sequence is TGTGCCAGCAGCCCCTCTCGAACAACCCATTCCAAAAACATTCAGTACTTC.

Note on this clone: The junction departs from the called germline gene at one end, perhaps through a read error. V gene TRBV7-9 combines with J gene TRBJ1-2; 7 nucleotides line up with TRBD1. The V gene's germline CDR1 is SEHNR and CDR2 FQNEAQ (reference sequence). The CDR3 spans 12 residues. The CDR3 DNA reads TGTTCCAGCAGCATCGTAGGGGGCGCCGGTACCTTC. Its translation is CSSSIVGGAGTF.

The chain uses TRBV7-9 and TRBJ1-2; D uncertain. The V and J ends lost 5 bases and 4 bases respectively, with 8 bases between them. CDR3 length: 12 amino acids. Germline values: CDR1 SEHNR, CDR2 FQNEAQ (reference sequence). The CDR3 nucleotides are TGTGCCAGCAGCGCAAGCATCTATGGCTACACCTTC. Protein product: CASSASIYGYTF.

The chain carries TRBV28 and TRBJ2-1; a weak D match, TRBD1 (6 bases). CDR1 and CDR2 from the germline V gene are MDHEN and SYDVKM. CDR3 length: 14 amino acids. The germline V and J ends were trimmed by 6 bases and 10 bases, with 19 bases remaining between them. The CDR3 protein is CASSGRAGVFEQFF. The CDR3 nucleotides read TGTGCCAGCAGCGGTAGGGCAGGGGTTTTCGAGCAGTTCTTC. The whole variable domain, remainder taken from reference TRBV28 and TRBJ2-1, is DVKVTQSSRYLVKRTGEKVFLECVQDMDHENMFWYRQDPGLGLRLIYFSYDVKMKEKGDIPEGYSVSREKKERFSLILESASTNQTSMYLCASSGRAGVFEQFFGPGTRLTVL.

This clone was detected a few times. The chain has TRBV14 and TRBJ1-2; maybe TRBD1 (5 bases). CDR1 is SGHDN, CDR2 FVKESK, per germline. Trimming took off 4 bases at V and 3 bases at J, with 12 bases between the two ends. This CDR3 spans 14 amino acids. This CDR3 reads CASSLGHGYYGYTF. CDR3 bases: TGTGCCAGCAGCCTCGGACATGGATACTATGGCTACACCTTC.

V usage is TRBV6-1 and J usage is TRBJ2-7; 8 nucleotides line up with TRBD2. J gave up 0 bases and V 7 bases, and 5 bases lay outside the gene matches. Germline values: CDR1 MNHNS, CDR2 SASEGT. The CDR3 is 14 amino acids. The CDR3 DNA is TGTGCCAGCATAGCCAGCGGGAGCTCCTACGAGCAGTACTTC. Protein: CASIASGSSYEQYF.

This clone has a single count. Here the CDR3 reads CARSLKDELAEERSYEQYF. The CDR3 region has the DNA TGTGCCAGAAGTTTGAAGGACGAACTAGCGGAAGAGCGATCCTACGAGCAGTACTTC. The chain joins TRBV7-5 to TRBJ2-7; TRBD2, the table's D call, lacks a check against the DNA. TRBV7-5 is given as a pseudogene. The CDR3 loop spans 19 amino acids.

The genes are TRBV6-5 and TRBJ2-7; 7 positions match TRBD2. This CDR3 comprises 15 residues. V was clipped by 5 bases and J by 4 bases; unmatched bases: 11. Per germline, CDR1 MNHEY and CDR2 SVGAGI. The CDR3 coding sequence is TGTGCCAGCAGTCCCACGGGAGGCACGAGGTACGAGCAGTACTTC. Protein: CASSPTGGTRYEQYF.

This clone was detected only once. The CDR3 sequence: CASSVAEGGEQYF. The CDR3 coding sequence is TGTGCCAGCAGCGTAGCGGAGGGTGGCGAGCAGTACTTC. This sequence joins TRBV9 and TRBJ2-7; possibly TRBD2 for D (6 bases). Trimming removed 0 bases at V and 6 bases at J, with 10 bases between. The CDR3 runs 13 residues. The germline V gene encodes CDR1 SGDLS and CDR2 YYNGEE.

The chain has TRBV18 and TRBJ2-1, with D maybe TRBD2 (6 bases). There are 14 residues in the CDR3. Germline loops: CDR1 KGHSH, CDR2 LQKENI. V was shortened by 5 bases and J by 0 bases, with 8 bases between the two germline ends. CDR3 coding DNA: TGTGCCAGCTCATCGACTAGCTCCTACAATGAGCAGTTCTTC. This encodes CASSSTSSYNEQFF.

The V and J genes are TRBV19 and TRBJ2-2; weak D call: TRBD2 (5 bases). The CDR3 extends over 13 amino acids. The ends were cut back, 7 bases at V and 6 bases at J, with 12 bases in the middle. Germline CDR1 and CDR2: LNHDA and SQIVND (reference sequence). CDR3 region: CASTREMSGELFF. The DNA for the CDR3 is TGTGCCAGTACTAGGGAGATGTCCGGGGAGCTGTTTTTT.

This clone showed up just a few times. The rearrangement links TRBV9 to TRBJ1-1; D is perhaps TRBD1 (6 bases). The CDR3 length is 15 residues. The germline V gene encodes CDR1 SGDLS and CDR2 YYNGEE. The V and J ends lost 4 bases and 3 bases respectively, with 16 bases between them. The CDR3 spells CASSFTAGADTEAFF. CDR3 DNA sequence: TGTGCCAGCAGCTTCACAGCGGGGGCGGACACTGAAGCTTTCTTT.

The chain has TRBV7-3 and TRBJ2-5; 7 bases map to TRBD1. The V gene's germline CDR1 is SGHTA and CDR2 FQGTGA. V was clipped by 5 bases and J by 5 bases; unmatched bases: 11. The length of the CDR3 is 15 residues. The CDR3 spells CASSAQGTNAETQYF. The CDR3 DNA reads TGTGCCAGCAGCGCACAGGGGACCAACGCGGAGACCCAGTACTTC. Based on the CDR3 plus reference TRBV7-3 and TRBJ2-5, the full variable domain is GAGVSQTPSNKVTEKGKYVELRCDPISGHTALYWYRQSLGQGPEFLIYFQGTGAADDSGLPNDRFFAVRPEGSVSTLKIQRTERGDSAVYLCASSAQGTNAETQYFGPGTRLLVL.

This clone has only a few counts. The V gene is TRBV18, the J gene TRBJ2-7; possibly TRBD1 for D (6 bases). The CDR3 sequence is 14 residues long. CDR1 KGHSH and CDR2 LQKENI come from the germline V gene. The ends were cut back, 8 bases at V and 0 bases at J, with 14 bases in the middle. The CDR3: CASANGDTSYEQYF. CDR3 bases: TGTGCCAGCGCAAACGGGGACACCTCCTACGAGCAGTACTTC. Supplemented by reference TRBV18 and TRBJ2-7, the full variable domain reads NAGVMQNPRHLVRRRGQEARLRCSPMKGHSHVYWYRQLPEEGLKFMVYLQKENIIDESGMPKERFSAEFPKEGPSILRIQQVVRGDSAAYFCASANGDTSYEQYFGPGTRLTVT.

The chain recombines TRBV9 with TRBJ2-7; TRBD1 aligns across 9 bases. The CDR3 consists of 14 residues. With V trimmed by 3 bases and J by 5 bases, 6 bases remained unmatched. Looked up from germline, CDR1 is SGDLS and CDR2 is YYNGEE. The DNA for the CDR3 is TGTGCCAGCAGCGGCAGGGACAGGGCCCACGAGCAGTACTTC. It is translated as CASSGRDRAHEQYF.

In nucleotides, the CDR3 is TGTGCCAGCAGTTTCACAGACTATGGCTACACCTTC. Amino acids: CASSFTDYGYTF. This rearrangement joins TRBV28 to TRBJ1-2; unclear D gene. V lost 3 bases to trimming and J lost 3 bases, with 5 bases between them. Germline-derived CDR1 and CDR2 are MDHEN and SYDVKM. This CDR3 is built from 12 residues.

The J gene is TRBJ2-5, the V gene TRBV2, with TRBD1 identical over 11 bases. Unmatched junction bases numbered 7, after V lost 6 bases and J lost 4 bases. The germline V gene encodes CDR1 SNHLY and CDR2 FYNNEI. CDR3 size: 15 residues. The CDR3: CASSPGTGGRETQYF. For the CDR3, the DNA is TGTGCCAGCAGCCCCGGGACAGGGGGAAGAGAGACCCAGTACTTC. Looking up the rest from reference TRBV2 and TRBJ2-5 gives the full variable domain: EPEVTQTPSHQVTQMGQEVILRCVPISNHLYFYWYRQILGQKVEFLVSFYNNEISEKSEIFDDQFSVERPDGSNFTLKIRSTKLEDSAMYFCASSPGTGGRETQYFGPGTRLLVL.

The gene calls are TRBV6-5 and TRBJ1-1; a possible D gene is TRBD1 (5 bases). The ends were cut back, 7 bases at V and 6 bases at J, with 15 bases in the middle. The germline CDR1 and CDR2 sequences are MNHEY and SVGAGI. The length of the CDR3 is 13 residues. DNA of the CDR3: TGTGCCAGCACCCCGGGGGGTCACGCTGAAGCTTTCTTT. It translates to CASTPGGHAEAFF.

The V call is TRBV28, the J call TRBJ2-7; TRBD1 aligns across 12 bases. The V gene end was trimmed by 3 bases and the J gene end by 1 base; junction bases not matched to a gene: 7. Germline CDR1 MDHEN, CDR2 SYDVKM. This CDR3 has 17 residues. The CDR3 spells CASSFHGTGGRSYEQYF. DNA for the CDR3: TGTGCCAGCAGTTTCCACGGGACAGGGGGCAGGTCCTACGAGCAGTACTTC.

On this clone itself: A read error may produce the germline difference seen at one junction end. Other DNA sequences in the same sample also yield this CDR3. V gene TRBV30 combines with J gene TRBJ1-2; D remains ambiguous. The CDR3 length is 17 residues. Germline V gene sequence: CDR1 GTSNPN, CDR2 SVGIG (reference sequence). Written as DNA, the CDR3 is TGCGCCTGGAGTGGCCCTGGACTGAAGCCTTTTAACTATGGCTACACCTTC. This gives the protein CAWSGPGLKPFNYGYTF.

The chain carries TRBV9 and TRBJ2-7; D may be TRBD1 (6 bases). V was cut by 0 bases and J by 7 bases, with 14 bases left in between. The CDR3 sequence is 14 residues long. Germline V gene data show CDR1 as SGDLS and CDR2 as YYNGEE. The DNA for the CDR3 is TGTGCCAGCAGCGTAGGAGCAGGGGATTTGGAGCAGTACTTC. Its protein product is CASSVGAGDLEQYF.

The rearrangement uses TRBV30 and TRBJ2-2, with D perhaps TRBD2 (5 bases). Germline loops: CDR1 GTSNPN, CDR2 SVGIG (reference sequence). CDR3 length equals 15 residues. Between the trimmed V and J ends, which lost 3 bases and 4 bases, there was a span of 15 bases. The CDR3 loop is CAWRLEGVITGELFF. CDR3 DNA: TGTGCCTGGAGACTTGAGGGTGTGATCACCGGGGAGCTGTTTTTT.

This chain links TRBV7-6 with TRBJ2-7; TRBD2 matches at 7 bases. The V gene's germline CDR1 is SGHVS and CDR2 FNYEAQ. The CDR3 loop spans 16 amino acids. The junction had 6 bases not matched to a gene; V was cut back by 1 base and J by 0 bases. This CDR3 reads CASSLVPSGASYEQYF. As DNA, the CDR3 is TGTGCCAGCAGCTTAGTTCCTAGCGGAGCCTCCTACGAGCAGTACTTC. The variable domain in full, with the rest retrieved from reference TRBV7-6 and TRBJ2-7, is GAGVSQSPRYKVTKRGQDVALRCDPISGHVSLYWYRQALGQGPEFLTYFNYEAQQDKSGLPNDRFSAERPEGSISTLTIQRTEQRDSAMYRCASSLVPSGASYEQYFGPGTRLTVT.